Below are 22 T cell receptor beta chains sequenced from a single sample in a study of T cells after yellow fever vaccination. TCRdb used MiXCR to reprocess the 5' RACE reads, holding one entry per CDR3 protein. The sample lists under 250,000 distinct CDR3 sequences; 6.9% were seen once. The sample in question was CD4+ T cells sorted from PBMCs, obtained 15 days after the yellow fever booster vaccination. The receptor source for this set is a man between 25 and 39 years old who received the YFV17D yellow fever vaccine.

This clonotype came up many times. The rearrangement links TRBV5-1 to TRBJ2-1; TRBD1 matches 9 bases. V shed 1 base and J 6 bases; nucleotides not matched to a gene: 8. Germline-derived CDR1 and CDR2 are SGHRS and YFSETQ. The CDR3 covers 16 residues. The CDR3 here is CASSLSGDRVFNEQFF. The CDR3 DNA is TGCGCCAGCAGCTTGTCTGGGGACAGGGTATTCAATGAGCAGTTCTTC.

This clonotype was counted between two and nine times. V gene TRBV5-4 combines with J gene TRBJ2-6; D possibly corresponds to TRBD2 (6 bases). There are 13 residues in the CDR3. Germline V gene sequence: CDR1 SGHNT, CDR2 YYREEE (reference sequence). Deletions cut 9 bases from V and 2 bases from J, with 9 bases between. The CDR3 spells CATRGTGANVLTF. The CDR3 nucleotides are TGTGCCACCCGGGGGACTGGGGCCAACGTCCTGACTTTC.

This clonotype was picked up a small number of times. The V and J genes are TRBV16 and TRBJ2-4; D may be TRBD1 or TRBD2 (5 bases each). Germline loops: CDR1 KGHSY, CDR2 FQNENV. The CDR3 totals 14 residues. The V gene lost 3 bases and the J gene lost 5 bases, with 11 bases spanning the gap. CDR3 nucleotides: TGTGCCAGCAGCCAGGGGACCTCAGAAAACATTCAGTACTTC. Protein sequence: CASSQGTSENIQYF. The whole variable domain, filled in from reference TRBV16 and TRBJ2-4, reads GEEVAQTPKHLVRGEGQKAKLYCAPIKGHSYVFWYQQVLKNEFKFLISFQNENVFDETGMPKERFSAKCLPNSPCSLEIQATKLEDSAVYFCASSQGTSENIQYFGAGTRLSVL.

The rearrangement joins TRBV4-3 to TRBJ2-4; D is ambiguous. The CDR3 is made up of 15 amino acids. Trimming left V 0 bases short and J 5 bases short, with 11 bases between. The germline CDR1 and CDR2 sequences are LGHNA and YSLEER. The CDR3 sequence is CASSQDGRAENIQYF. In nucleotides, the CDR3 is TGCGCCAGCAGCCAAGATGGAAGGGCCGAAAACATTCAGTACTTC.

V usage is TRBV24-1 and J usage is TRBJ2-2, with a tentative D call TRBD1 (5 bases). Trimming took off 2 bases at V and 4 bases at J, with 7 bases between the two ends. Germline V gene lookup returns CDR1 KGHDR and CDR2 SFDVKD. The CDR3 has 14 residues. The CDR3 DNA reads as TGTGCCACCAGTGATTCAGGGCGCACCGGGGAGCTGTTTTTT. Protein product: CATSDSGRTGELFF.

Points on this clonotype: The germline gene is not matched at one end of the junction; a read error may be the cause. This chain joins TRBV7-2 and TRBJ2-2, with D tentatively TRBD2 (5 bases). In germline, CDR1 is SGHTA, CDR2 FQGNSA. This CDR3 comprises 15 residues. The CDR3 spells CPSSSPTRNTGELFF. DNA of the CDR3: TGTCCCAGCAGCTCGCCAACTAGAAACACCGGGGAGCTGTTTTTT.

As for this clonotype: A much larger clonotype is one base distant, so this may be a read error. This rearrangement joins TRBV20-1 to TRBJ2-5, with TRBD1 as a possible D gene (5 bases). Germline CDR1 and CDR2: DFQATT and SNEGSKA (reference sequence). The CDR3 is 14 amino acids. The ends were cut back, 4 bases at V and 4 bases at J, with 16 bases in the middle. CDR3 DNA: TGCAGTGCTACCTTACCCAGGGTTTTAGAGACCCAGTACTTC. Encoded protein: CSATLPRVLETQYF.

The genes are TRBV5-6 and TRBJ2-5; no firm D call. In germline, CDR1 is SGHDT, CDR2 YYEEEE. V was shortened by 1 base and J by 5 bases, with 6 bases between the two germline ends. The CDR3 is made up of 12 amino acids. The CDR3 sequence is CASSLRVETQYF. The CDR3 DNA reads TGTGCCAGCAGCTTGAGAGTCGAGACCCAGTACTTC.

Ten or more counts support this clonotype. The CDR3 here is CASSQSSAGTETQYF. In DNA form, the CDR3 reads TGTGCCAGCAGCCAAAGTTCGGCAGGGACAGAGACCCAGTACTTC. This chain uses TRBV16 with TRBJ2-5; perhaps D is TRBD1 or TRBD2 (5 bases each). The CDR3 extends over 15 amino acids. V was pared by 2 bases and J by 4 bases, with 14 bases between. CDR1 and CDR2 (germline): KGHSY, FQNENV.

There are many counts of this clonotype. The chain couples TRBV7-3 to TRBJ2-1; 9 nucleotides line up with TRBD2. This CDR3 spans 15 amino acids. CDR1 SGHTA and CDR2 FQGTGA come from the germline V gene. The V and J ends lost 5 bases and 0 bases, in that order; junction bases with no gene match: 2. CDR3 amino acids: CASSISGGSYNEQFF. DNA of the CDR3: TGTGCCAGCAGCATTAGCGGGGGCTCCTACAATGAGCAGTTCTTC.

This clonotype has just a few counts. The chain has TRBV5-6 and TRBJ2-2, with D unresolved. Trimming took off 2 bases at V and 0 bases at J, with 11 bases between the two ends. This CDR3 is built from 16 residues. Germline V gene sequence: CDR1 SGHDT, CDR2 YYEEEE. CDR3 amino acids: CASSFRTWTNTGELFF. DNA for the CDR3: TGTGCCAGCAGCTTTCGCACCTGGACGAACACCGGGGAGCTGTTTTTT.

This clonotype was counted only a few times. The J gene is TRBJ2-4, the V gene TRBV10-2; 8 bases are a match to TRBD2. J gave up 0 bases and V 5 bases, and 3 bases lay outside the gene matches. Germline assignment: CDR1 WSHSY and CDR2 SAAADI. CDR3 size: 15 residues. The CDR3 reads CASSLSGIAKNIQYF. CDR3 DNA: TGCGCCAGCAGTCTTAGCGGGATAGCCAAAAACATTCAGTACTTC.

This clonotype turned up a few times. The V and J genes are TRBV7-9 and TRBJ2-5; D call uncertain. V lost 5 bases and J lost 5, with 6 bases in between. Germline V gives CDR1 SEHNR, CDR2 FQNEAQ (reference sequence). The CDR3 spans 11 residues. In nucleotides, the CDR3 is TGTGCCAGCAGCCAGGTGGAGACCCAGTACTTC. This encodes CASSQVETQYF.

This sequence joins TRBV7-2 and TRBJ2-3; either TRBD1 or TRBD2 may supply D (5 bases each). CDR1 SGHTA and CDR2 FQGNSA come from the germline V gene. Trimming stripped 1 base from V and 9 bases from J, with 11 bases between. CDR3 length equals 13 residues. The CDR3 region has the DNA TGTGCCAGCAGCTTAGGAGGGGCCGGCACGCAGTATTTT. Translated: CASSLGGAGTQYF.

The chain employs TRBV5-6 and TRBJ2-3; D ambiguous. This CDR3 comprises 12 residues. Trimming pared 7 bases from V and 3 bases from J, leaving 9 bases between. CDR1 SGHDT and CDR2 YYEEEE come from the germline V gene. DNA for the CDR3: TGTGCCAGCCGTAGGGATACAGATACGCAGTATTTT. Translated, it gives CASRRDTDTQYF.

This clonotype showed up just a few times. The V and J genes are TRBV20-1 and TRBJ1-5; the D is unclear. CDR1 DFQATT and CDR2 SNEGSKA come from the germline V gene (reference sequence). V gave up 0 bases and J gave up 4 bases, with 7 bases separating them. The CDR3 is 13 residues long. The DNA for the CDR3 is TGCAGTGCTAGAGATGCTCAGAATCAGCCCCAGCATTTT. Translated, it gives CSARDAQNQPQHF.

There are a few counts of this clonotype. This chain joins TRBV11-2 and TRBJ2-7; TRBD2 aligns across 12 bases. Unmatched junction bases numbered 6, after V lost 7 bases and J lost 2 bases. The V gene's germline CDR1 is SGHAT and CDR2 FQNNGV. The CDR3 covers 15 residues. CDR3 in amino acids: CASTATSGSAYEQYF. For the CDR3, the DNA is TGTGCCAGCACCGCGACTAGCGGGAGCGCCTACGAGCAGTACTTC.

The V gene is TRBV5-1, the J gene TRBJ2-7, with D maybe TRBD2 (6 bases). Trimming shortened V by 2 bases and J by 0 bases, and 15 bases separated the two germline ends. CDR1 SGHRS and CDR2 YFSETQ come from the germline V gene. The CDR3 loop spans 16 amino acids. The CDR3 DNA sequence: TGCGCCAGCAGCTTCGGGGGTACATGGGGCTCCTACGAGCAGTACTTC. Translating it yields CASSFGGTWGSYEQYF.

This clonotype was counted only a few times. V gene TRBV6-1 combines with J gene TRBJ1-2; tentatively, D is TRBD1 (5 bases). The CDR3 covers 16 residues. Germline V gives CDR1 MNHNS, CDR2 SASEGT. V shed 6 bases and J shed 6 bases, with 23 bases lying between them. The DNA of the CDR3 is TGTGCCAGCAGACAGGCTCCGGGTCTGGTAGCTCATGGCTACACCTTC. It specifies CASRQAPGLVAHGYTF.

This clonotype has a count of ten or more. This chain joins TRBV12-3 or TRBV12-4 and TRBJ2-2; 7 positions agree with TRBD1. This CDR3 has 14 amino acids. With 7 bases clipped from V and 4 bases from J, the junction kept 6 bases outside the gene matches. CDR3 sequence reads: CASILGQTTGELFF. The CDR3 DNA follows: TGTGCCAGCATCCTGGGACAGACCACCGGGGAGCTGTTTTTT.

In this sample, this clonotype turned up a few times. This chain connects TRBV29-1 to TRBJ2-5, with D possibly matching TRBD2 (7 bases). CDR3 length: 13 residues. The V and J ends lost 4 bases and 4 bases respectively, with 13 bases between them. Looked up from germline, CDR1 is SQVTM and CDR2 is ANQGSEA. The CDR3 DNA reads TGCAGCGTTGGAGGGGGAGGGAGAGAGACCCAGTACTTC. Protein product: CSVGGGGRETQYF.

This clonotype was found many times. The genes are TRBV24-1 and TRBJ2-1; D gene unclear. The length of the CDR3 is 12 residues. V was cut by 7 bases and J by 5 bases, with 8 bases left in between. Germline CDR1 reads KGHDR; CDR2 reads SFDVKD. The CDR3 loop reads CATSPQNNEQFF. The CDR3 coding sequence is TGTGCCACCAGCCCACAAAACAATGAGCAGTTCTTC.